The TCR beta chain described here comes from a study of tumor and adjacent non-tumor tissue in lung cancer. Study results and caveats: Significantly higher TCR diversity was found in tumor than normal lung.

RNA was extracted from bulk tissue without any cell sorting. On this clonotype itself: The antigen remains unidentified. The CDR3 end shows no conserved phenylalanine or tryptophan, and so a read error is likely.

CDR3 length: 14 residues. Germline V CDR1 and CDR2: SQVTM, ANQGSEA. TCRbeta libraries were built with three rounds of nested PCR, modified from ARM-PCR. Each CDR3 protein gets one entry after TCRdb re-called the multiplex PCR reads with MiXCR. The table lists roughly 81,000 distinct CDR3 sequences, 61% of them singletons, with roughly 15% in the top ten. The clonotype was recovered from a man in his sixties or seventies with non-small cell lung cancer. The sequenced sample consisted of lung tumor tissue. V and J are TRBV29-1 and TRBJ2-1; D might be TRBD1 (5 bases). CDR3 nucleotides: TGCATCGTTCTTACCGACAGCTACTACAATGAGCAGTTCTCC. Translation gives CIVLTDSYYNEQFS.